This T cell receptor (beta chain) was profiled in a study of blood T cell repertoires in COVID-19 (dated by TCRdb to 2020 to 2022). A note on the overall study: Samples from collaborators originated in the United States, Italy and Spain and spanned both the acute and convalescent phases of COVID-19. The material from the prospective study consisted of cDNA or gDNA derived from T cells, B-cell-depleted T cells, or PBMCs. Subjects who had been exposed to COVID-19, were actively infected with it, or had recovered from it provided the deeply sampled blood TCRbeta repertoires that made up the dataset. The repertoires were made available in a free public database intended to serve as a resource for research on the immune response to SARS-CoV-2. The samples were drawn from the first 160 participants of the ongoing ImmuneRACE study and from 950 to 1,500 subjects provided by 6 global collaborators. Nearly every sample came with metadata listing a de-identified subject ID, COVID-19 status, age in years and sex. Where available, HLA class I and class II types were obtained from metadata supplied by the sample provider rather than from assay-based typing.

Each collaborating institution followed its own protocols to collect whole blood in K2EDTA tubes. Collaborator samples were shipped for TCRbeta analysis as frozen whole blood, isolated PBMCs, or DNA extracted from either sample type. Relative to germline, V is missing 6 bases and J is missing 5 bases, with 8 bases of the junction outside any gene match. The CDR3 runs 14 residues from the cysteine to the phenylalanine. CDR3 DNA only is kept here, 42 bases in frame from base 1. Via the germline V gene (reference sequence), CDR1 is LNHDA and CDR2 SQIVND. TCRbeta CDR3 regions were amplified from genomic DNA using the immunoSEQ Assay, a bias-controlled multiplex PCR. On the study's bioinformatics: The number of nucleated cells in each sample was estimated from the amplification of reference gene primers within the assay. To quantify the absolute abundance of each unique TCRbeta CDR3 rearrangement, sequence reads were collapsed and filtered. Productive Simpson clonality was computed per sample as the square root of Simpson's diversity index over productive rearrangements. TCRdb re-hosts the immuneACCESS table, in-frame sequences only. Its copies lack some clones; in the studies checked, an unresolved V gene accounts for under half of them, and the cause for the rest is not known. The V and J calls and clone size were taken over from that table, and D and trimming were inferred from the DNA. In all, the sample holds about 130,000 clones, and 70% to 90% of those were seen once. 3% to 4.5% of the sample goes to the ten largest clones.

For this clone: Its antigen remains unidentified. Base qualities are missing; no much larger clone stands one base away.

The investigation overall reported the following: The quantity of clinical and demographic metadata differed by source and by participant and was supplied without curation.

Material for sequencing was peripheral blood. The origin of this receptor is a woman aged 55-69 years with acute or convalescent COVID-19. The chain uses TRBV19 and TRBJ2-5, and TRBD1 aligns with 8 junction nucleotides. The base sequence is TGTGCCAGTAGACGGACAGGGAACGGGGAGACCCAGTACTTC. It encodes CASRRTGNGETQYF.